The 2 T cell receptor beta chains below all came from one sample that was sequenced in a study of lymphopenia after photon versus proton radiotherapy. TCRdb's copy holds only in-frame clones and misses some; the assay was immunoSEQ multiplex PCR. The sample yields approximately 9,100 clones, around nine tenths seen once. Material: peripheral blood, obtained from a patient treated with photon-based radiotherapy. The receptors here all came from a man aged 80 or over with cholangiocarcinoma.

The genes are TRBV30 and TRBJ2-5; maybe TRBD2 (6 bases). The CDR3 runs 14 residues. Trimming stripped 2 bases from V and 3 bases from J, with 13 bases between. Germline CDR1 and CDR2: GTSNPN and SVGIG (reference sequence). The CDR3: CAWSKGLAEETQYF. CDR3 in DNA: TGTGCCTGGAGTAAGGGATTAGCGGAAGAGACCCAGTACTTC.

In its sample, this clone was seen a few times. The chain carries TRBV11-2 and TRBJ2-7; D is unclear. In germline, CDR1 is SGHAT, CDR2 FQNNGV. V was pared by 2 bases and J by 5 bases, with 10 bases between. CDR3 length: 13 residues. CDR3 nucleotides: TGTGCCAGCAGCTTATTAAGTGCGAACGAGCAGTACTTC. It translates to CASSLLSANEQYF.